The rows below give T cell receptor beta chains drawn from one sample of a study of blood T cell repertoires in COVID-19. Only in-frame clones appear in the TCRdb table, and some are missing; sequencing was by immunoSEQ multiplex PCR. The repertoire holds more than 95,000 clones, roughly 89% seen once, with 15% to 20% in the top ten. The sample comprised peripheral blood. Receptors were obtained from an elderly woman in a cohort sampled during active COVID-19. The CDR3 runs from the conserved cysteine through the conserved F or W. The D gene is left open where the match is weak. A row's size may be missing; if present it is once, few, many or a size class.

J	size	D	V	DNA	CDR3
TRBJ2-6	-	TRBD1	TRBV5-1	TGCGCCAGCAGCTTGGACAGGGGTCCCCCCGTCCTGACTTTC	CASSLDRGPPVLTF
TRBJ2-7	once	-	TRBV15	TGTGCCACCAGCAGAGATACAGGGCTACCCTACGAGCAGTACTTC	CATSRDTGLPYEQYF
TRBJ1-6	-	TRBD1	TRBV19	TGTGCCAGTAGTCAACAGGGGACCATATCTAATTCACCCCTCCACTTT	CASSQQGTISNSPLHF
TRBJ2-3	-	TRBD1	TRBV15	TGTGCCACCAGCAGAGATAAGAGACAGGGGGTGGGTACGCAGTATTTT	CATSRDKRQGVGTQYF
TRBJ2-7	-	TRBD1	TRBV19	TGTGCCAGTAGCTCGGGACAGCGAACGATCCACGAGCAGTACTTC	CASSSGQRTIHEQYF
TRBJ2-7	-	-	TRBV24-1	TGTGCCACCAGTGAGTCAGGGTTAGATCTCGAGCAGTACTTC	CATSESGLDLEQYF
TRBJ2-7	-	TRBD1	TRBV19	TGTGCCAGTCCCGGGACAGGGACCTACGAGCAGTACTTC	CASPGTGTYEQYF
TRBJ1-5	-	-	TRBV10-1	TGCGCCAGCAGTGATTCAGGCTACGGTCAGCCCCAGCATTTT	CASSDSGYGQPQHF
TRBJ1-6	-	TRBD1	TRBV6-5	TGTGCCAGCGTAGAGGGACAGCATAATTCACCCCTCCACTTT	CASVEGQHNSPLHF
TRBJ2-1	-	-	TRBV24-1	TGTGCCACCAGTGGTTTGACTAAGAGCTCCTACAATGAGCAGTTCTTC	CATSGLTKSSYNEQFF
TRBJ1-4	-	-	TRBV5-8	TGTGCCAGCAGCTTGCACGGCACCGAACAGGAAAAACTGTTTTTT	CASSLHGTEQEKLFF
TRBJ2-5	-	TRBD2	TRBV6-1	TGTGCCAGCAGTGTGGGTTTAGGGCTAGCGGGGAAACAAGAGACCCAGTACTTC	CASSVGLGLAGKQETQYF
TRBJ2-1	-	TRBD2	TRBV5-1	TGCGCCAGCAGCTTGATGGCTAGCGGGGGCGGAAATGAGCAGTTCTTC	CASSLMASGGGNEQFF
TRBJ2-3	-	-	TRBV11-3	TGTGCCAGCAGCTTAGGGGCGGGACCTCCTACAGATACGCAGTATTTT	CASSLGAGPPTDTQYF
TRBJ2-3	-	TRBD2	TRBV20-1	TGCAGTGCTAGTGAGGGAGGGAGCACAGATACGCAGTATTTT	CSASEGGSTDTQYF
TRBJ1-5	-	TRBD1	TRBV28	TGTGCCAGCAGTGGCCCAGGGGGAAATCAGCCCCAGCATTTT	CASSGPGGNQPQHF
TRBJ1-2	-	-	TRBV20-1	TGCAGTGCTAGTGACTCCTCGGGAAGCCAGTATGGCTACACCTTC	CSASDSSGSQYGYTF
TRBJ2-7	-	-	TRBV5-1	TGCGCCAGCAGCCCCCCTCCCTCCTACGAGCAGTACTTC	CASSPPPSYEQYF
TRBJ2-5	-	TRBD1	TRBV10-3	TGTGCCATCAGCTCCGGGACAGGGAGAGAGACCCAGTACTTC	CAISSGTGRETQYF
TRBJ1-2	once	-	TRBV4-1	TGCGCCAGCAGCCAAGATCGGAGCTTTTCACGATCTAACTATGGCTACACCTTC	CASSQDRSFSRSNYGYTF
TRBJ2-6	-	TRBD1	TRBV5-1	TGCGCCAGCAGCTTGCGGACAGGGGGCACTGGGGCCAACGTCCTGACTTTC	CASSLRTGGTGANVLTF
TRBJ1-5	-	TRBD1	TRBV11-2	TGTGCCAGCGGACCGGGACAGGGCAATCAGCCCCAGCATTTT	CASGPGQGNQPQHF
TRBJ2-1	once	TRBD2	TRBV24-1	TGTGCCACCAGTGACAACCTCTCAGCGGGGGGGCGCGGTGAGCAGTTCTTC	CATSDNLSAGGRGEQFF